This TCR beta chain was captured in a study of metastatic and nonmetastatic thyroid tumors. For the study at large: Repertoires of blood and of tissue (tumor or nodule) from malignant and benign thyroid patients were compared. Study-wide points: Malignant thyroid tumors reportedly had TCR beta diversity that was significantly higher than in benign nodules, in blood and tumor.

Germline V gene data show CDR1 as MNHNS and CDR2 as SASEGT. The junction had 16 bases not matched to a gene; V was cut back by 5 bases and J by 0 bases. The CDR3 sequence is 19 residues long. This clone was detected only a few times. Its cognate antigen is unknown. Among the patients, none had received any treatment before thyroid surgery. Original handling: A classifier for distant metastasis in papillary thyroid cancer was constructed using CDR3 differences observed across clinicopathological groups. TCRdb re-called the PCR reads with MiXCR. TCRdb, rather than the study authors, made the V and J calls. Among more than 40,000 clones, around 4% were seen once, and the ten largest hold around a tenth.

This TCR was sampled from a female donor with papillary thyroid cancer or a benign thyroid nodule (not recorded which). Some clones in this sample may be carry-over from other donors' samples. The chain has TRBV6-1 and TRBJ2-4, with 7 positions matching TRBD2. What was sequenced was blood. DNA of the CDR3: TGTGCCAGCAGTCCACGGACTAGGGGAACCTCACTAGCCAAAAACATTCAGTACTTC. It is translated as CASSPRTRGTSLAKNIQYF.